Each of the 8 T cell receptor beta chains below was sequenced from the same sample in a study of beta chain features in type 1 diabetes. The study's findings and limits: Patients with Type 1 diabetes showed moderately but significantly shorter TCRB CDR3s in all four CD4+ subsets.

The whole isolated RNA underwent reverse transcription, so sequencing captured expressed TCRB transcripts. Produced via immunoSEQ multiplex PCR; TCRdb's table is partial and in-frame only. The data show around 180,000 clones, around 8% seen once. These receptors have no identified antigens. Sequences were obtained from central memory CD4+ T cells from blood. All receptors derive from a woman aged 40 to 49 with type 1 diabetes.

This chain links TRBV7-9 with TRBJ2-3; 7 bases are shared with TRBD2. This CDR3 comprises 15 residues. Trimming at V came to 7 bases and at J to 0 bases, leaving 7 bases not matched to a gene. CDR1 is SEHNR and CDR2 is FQNEAQ in the germline V gene (reference sequence). CDR3 in DNA: TGTGCCAGCAACCCACTGGGGGGGAGCACAGATACGCAGTATTTT. Translated, it gives CASNPLGGSTDTQYF.

This clone was counted a few times. The V call is TRBV7-2, the J call TRBJ2-7; D gene ambiguous. The V and J ends lost 5 bases and 5 bases respectively, with 22 bases between them. From germline, CDR1 is SGHTA and CDR2 FQGNSA. This CDR3 is built from 16 residues. CDR3 in amino acids: CASSPSLGSLGNEQYF. The CDR3 nucleotides read TGTGCCAGCAGCCCCTCTCTGGGCAGTTTAGGTAACGAGCAGTACTTC.

This clone has only a few counts. For the CDR3, the DNA is TGCGCCAGCAGCGTGGACAGTTATAGCAATCAGCCCCAGCATTTT. Protein product: CASSVDSYSNQPQHF. The chain uses TRBV5-1 and TRBJ1-5; TRBD1 might be the D (6 bases). The V end lost 4 bases, the J end lost 0 bases, and 11 bases lay between the germline ends. Germline V gives CDR1 SGHRS, CDR2 YFSETQ. The CDR3 covers 15 residues.

There are a few counts of this clone. The V gene is TRBV7-9, the J gene TRBJ1-4; 7 bases are a match to TRBD1. Germline V gene lookup returns CDR1 SEHNR and CDR2 FQNEAQ (reference sequence). The CDR3 is 15 residues long. Germline trimming cut 5 bases from V and 3 bases from J; bases unmatched to any gene: 6. This chain's CDR3 is CASSPGGHANEKLFF. The CDR3 nucleotides are TGTGCCAGCAGCCCAGGGGGACACGCTAATGAAAAACTGTTTTTT.

This clone was counted a few times. J is TRBJ1-2 and V is TRBV11-2; 9 positions agree with TRBD1. CDR3 size: 18 residues. Germline V CDR1 and CDR2: SGHAT, FQNNGV. Trimming at V came to 4 bases and at J to 3 bases, leaving 15 bases not matched to a gene. The CDR3 coding sequence is TGTGCCAGCAGCTCTCTAAAGACCCAAAACAGGGGGCACTATGGCTACACCTTC. Protein product: CASSSLKTQNRGHYGYTF.

The gene calls are TRBV15 and TRBJ2-7; D may be TRBD2 (5 bases). Germline values: CDR1 LNHNV, CDR2 YYDKDF (reference sequence). The length of the CDR3 is 19 residues. V lost 1 base, J lost 3 bases, and 25 bases lay in between. CDR3 loop: CATSRGLAEISAGRYEQYF. The CDR3 region has the DNA TGTGCCACCAGCAGAGGGCTAGCCGAGATCTCAGCCGGGCGCTACGAGCAGTACTTC.

This clone was seen a handful of times. The chain recombines TRBV10-3 with TRBJ2-7; 14 nucleotides align to TRBD2. Per the germline V gene, CDR1 is ENHRY and CDR2 is SYGVKD. The CDR3 loop spans 16 amino acids. The junction had 5 bases not matched to a gene; V was cut back by 4 bases and J by 3 bases. CDR3 sequence: CAISVATSGGGYEQYF. In DNA, the CDR3 is TGTGCCATCAGTGTAGCGACTAGCGGGGGGGGCTACGAGCAGTACTTC.

In this sample, this clone turned up many times. The chain recombines TRBV19 with TRBJ1-2, with 8 positions matching TRBD1. The germline V gene encodes CDR1 LNHDA and CDR2 SQIVND (reference sequence). The CDR3 has 15 residues. Trimming at V came to 1 base and at J to 0 bases, leaving 1 base not matched to a gene. The CDR3 region has the DNA TGTGCCAGTAGTATAGGACAGGGGACTAACTATGGCTACACCTTC. Translated, it gives CASSIGQGTNYGYTF.